This T cell receptor beta chain is drawn from a study of blood T cells in healthy people across ages. V gave up 5 bases and J gave up 6 bases; unmatched junction bases: 12. The CDR3 is made up of 16 amino acids. The V gene's germline CDR1 is SGHTA and CDR2 FQGNSA. The use of a sample-barcoded 5' primer and a J-beta primer mix characterized a second PCR of about 7 to 12 cycles. TCRdb called the 5' RACE reads again in MiXCR, with one record for every CDR3 protein. The data hold about 500,000 distinct CDR3 sequences, with more than 20% observed a single time. The same data also contributed to another study, on T cells of mothers and their children.

The chain combines TRBV7-2 with TRBJ2-1, with 8 positions matching TRBD1. The clonotype originates from a boy between 10 and 17 years old in good health. Sequencing was done on a sample of blood. Written as DNA, the CDR3 is TGTGCCAGCAGCCCAACCCGGACAGGGACTGGCAATGAGCAGTTCTTC. Its translation is CASSPTRTGTGNEQFF.